The 20 T cell receptor beta chains reported below all come from one sample, sequenced in a study of post-analysis software for immune sequencing data. No antigen has been identified for these receptors. Built from TCR beta cDNA, the libraries had unique molecular identifiers in them. MiXCR was run by TCRdb on the PCR reads, yielding one entry per CDR3 protein. Altogether about 540,000 distinct CDR3 sequences are present, around a third being singletons, with the ten largest covering 4.5% to 7.5%. Study-wide results and limits: Controls showed lower frequencies than patients for several TRBV segments, and TRBV5-6, TRBV5-1 and TRBV20-1 were among these.

Material for sequencing was blood. The receptor source for this set is a girl aged 2-17 years with multiple sclerosis.

This clonotype was picked up a small number of times. The chain uses TRBV29-1 and TRBJ2-7; D tentatively fits TRBD1 or TRBD2 (5 bases each). The CDR3 consists of 17 residues. CDR1 SQVTM and CDR2 ANQGSEA come from the germline V gene. The ends were cut back, 4 bases at V and 5 bases at J, with 27 bases in the middle. The CDR3 spells CSVVSKGGGASDHEQYF. CDR3 nucleotide sequence: TGCAGCGTTGTCTCAAAAGGTGGGGGAGCCAGCGACCACGAGCAGTACTTC.

This clonotype appeared a few times. CDR3 in amino acids: CASSVRWGQETQYF. Written as DNA, the CDR3 is TGTGCCAGCAGCGTAAGATGGGGACAAGAGACCCAGTACTTC. The chain recombines TRBV9 with TRBJ2-5; D ambiguous. The germline CDR1 and CDR2 sequences are SGDLS and YYNGEE. V lost 1 base to trimming and J lost 2 bases, with 9 bases between them. The CDR3 consists of 14 residues. Full variable domain (outside the CDR3, taken from reference TRBV9 and TRBJ2-5): DSGVTQTPKHLITATGQRVTLRCSPRSGDLSVYWYQQSLDQGLQFLIQYYNGEERAKGNILERFSAQQFPDLHSELNLSSLELGDSALYFCASSVRWGQETQYFGPGTRLLVL.

The chain combines TRBV29-1 with TRBJ1-4; D not resolved. The CDR3 has 13 residues. The V and J ends lost 5 bases and 0 bases respectively, with 7 bases between them. Germline V CDR1 and CDR2: SQVTM, ANQGSEA. CDR3 residues: CSVTTATNEKLFF. CDR3 coding DNA: TGCAGCGTTACGACGGCAACTAATGAAAAACTGTTTTTT.

The gene calls are TRBV6-5 and TRBJ2-5; D is uncertain. Trimming removed 2 bases at V and 1 base at J, with 11 bases between. CDR3 length: 15 residues. Germline values: CDR1 MNHEY, CDR2 SVGAGI. CDR3 bases: TGTGCCAGCAGTTACATGGTGGGGTTCCAAGAGACCCAGTACTTC. Translating it yields CASSYMVGFQETQYF.

The chain carries TRBV11-3 and TRBJ2-3, with D tentatively TRBD1 or TRBD2 (5 bases each). Trimming cost V 5 bases and J 11 bases, with 17 bases left between them. CDR1 and CDR2 from the germline V gene are SGHNT and YENEEA. The CDR3 runs to 13 residues. The CDR3 protein is CASSPPGTRLQYF. Here the CDR3 DNA reads TGTGCCAGCAGCCCCCCCGGGACCCGGTTGCAGTATTTT. Complete variable domain (other parts from reference TRBV11-3 and TRBJ2-3): EAGVVQSPRYKIIEKKQPVAFWCNPISGHNTLYWYLQNLGQGPELLIRYENEEAVDDSQLPKDRFSAERLKGVDSTLKIQPAELGDSAVYLCASSPPGTRLQYFGPGTRLTVL.

Notes on this clonotype: This may be a read error: a much more frequent sequence differs by one nucleotide. This rearrangement joins TRBV7-6 to TRBJ2-7; maybe TRBD2 (6 bases). Germline CDR1 and CDR2: SGHVS and FNYEAQ. CDR3 size: 13 residues. In nucleotides, the CDR3 is TGTGCCGGCAGCCCACGGGGGACCTACGAGCAGTACTTC. Encoded protein: CAGSPRGTYEQYF.

This clonotype has more than one count but fewer than ten. The genes are TRBV5-1 and TRBJ2-5; 10 bases line up with TRBD2. V trimming: 3 bases; J trimming: 5 bases; junction bases outside the gene matches: 10. The length of the CDR3 is 16 residues. In germline, CDR1 is SGHRS, CDR2 YFSETQ. CDR3 DNA: TGCGCCAGCAGCTCCAAAGCGGGGGGGCGTTATGAGACCCAGTACTTC. Protein sequence: CASSSKAGGRYETQYF.

There are a few counts of this clonotype. The rearrangement links TRBV20-1 to TRBJ2-7, with TRBD2 identical over 9 bases. The CDR3 sequence is 14 residues long. CDR1 is DFQATT and CDR2 is SNEGSKA in the germline V gene (reference sequence). V lost 8 bases and J lost 2; bases outside the gene matches: 10. CDR3 sequence: CSRLAGRGAYEQYF. CDR3 nucleotides: TGCAGTCGTCTAGCGGGGCGGGGGGCCTACGAGCAGTACTTC.

The gene calls are TRBV11-2 and TRBJ2-1, with D possibly being TRBD1 or TRBD2 (5 bases each). Trimming left V 5 bases short and J 4 bases short, with 15 bases between. CDR1 is SGHAT and CDR2 is FQNNGV in the germline V gene. The CDR3 runs 15 residues. CDR3 amino acids: CASSPIAGAYNEQFF. The CDR3 DNA reads as TGTGCCAGCAGCCCGATCGCCGGGGCGTACAATGAGCAGTTCTTC.

This clonotype came up many times. J is TRBJ2-1 and V is TRBV29-1; 10 nucleotides line up with TRBD1. CDR3 length equals 13 residues. V was clipped by 4 bases and J by 3 bases; unmatched bases: 0. Germline V CDR1 and CDR2: SQVTM, ANQGSEA. This CDR3 reads CSVGTGGYNEQFF. CDR3 in DNA: TGCAGCGTTGGGACAGGGGGCTACAATGAGCAGTTCTTC.

The gene calls are TRBV5-1 and TRBJ1-1; 11 nucleotides align to TRBD1. There are 14 residues in the CDR3. Germline CDR1 and CDR2: SGHRS and YFSETQ. V shed 4 bases, J shed 7 bases, and the junction held 6 bases outside the gene matches. CDR3: CASSIGQGAGEAFF. The DNA of the CDR3 is TGCGCCAGCAGCATCGGACAGGGGGCAGGTGAAGCTTTCTTT.

In DNA, the CDR3 is TGTGCCAGCAGCCAGGACAGTGGCTACACCTTC. Protein sequence: CASSQDSGYTF. The rearrangement joins TRBV12-3 or TRBV12-4 to TRBJ1-2; possibly TRBD1 for D (6 bases). V lost 6 bases and J lost 7, with 9 bases in between. This CDR3 region has 11 residues.

The chain is built from TRBV29-1 and TRBJ2-5, with a possible D match to TRBD2 (6 bases). The CDR3 length is 11 residues. Germline CDR1 reads SQVTM; CDR2 reads ANQGSEA. The V gene lost 6 bases and the J gene lost 4 bases, with 9 bases spanning the gap. The chain's CDR3 is CSVRRAETQYF. In DNA form, the CDR3 reads TGCAGCGTCAGGAGGGCAGAGACCCAGTACTTC.

This clonotype came up many times. The J gene is TRBJ1-1, the V gene TRBV29-1; D remains unclear. This CDR3 spans 10 amino acids. V was clipped by 1 base and J by 9 bases, with 6 bases between them. Germline V gives CDR1 SQVTM, CDR2 ANQGSEA. CDR3 amino acids: CSVEASQAFF. CDR3 DNA sequence: TGCAGCGTTGAAGCTTCCCAAGCTTTCTTT.

This clonotype was seen a handful of times. The rearrangement joins TRBV10-2 to TRBJ2-5; the match to TRBD1 covers 8 bases. Germline assignment: CDR1 WSHSY and CDR2 SAAADI. The CDR3 is made up of 16 amino acids. The trim removed 3 bases at V and 3 bases at J, leaving 9 bases unmatched. For the CDR3, the DNA is TGCGCCAGCAGTGAAAAGGACAGGGCAGCGAAAGAGACCCAGTACTTC. The encoded protein is CASSEKDRAAKETQYF.

The chain links TRBV5-1 to TRBJ2-1; 11 nucleotides align to TRBD2. CDR1 and CDR2 (germline): SGHRS, YFSETQ. The CDR3 sequence is 14 residues long. Germline trimming cut 5 bases from V and 3 bases from J; bases unmatched to any gene: 1. CDR3 region: CASRTSGDYNEQFF. CDR3 coding DNA: TGCGCCAGCAGGACTAGCGGGGACTACAATGAGCAGTTCTTC.

This clonotype came up many times. The CDR3 DNA reads TGTGCCAGCAGTGAAACTAGCGGGGTTACAGATACGCAGTATTTT. Its protein is CASSETSGVTDTQYF. The chain links TRBV12-3 or TRBV12-4 to TRBJ2-3, with 10 bases matching TRBD2. There are 15 residues in the CDR3. V shed 5 bases, J shed 3 bases, and the junction held 5 bases outside the gene matches.

The chain uses TRBV2 and TRBJ2-5, with TRBD1 as a possible D gene (6 bases). From germline, CDR1 is SNHLY and CDR2 FYNNEI. CDR3 length equals 14 residues. V lost 7 bases and J 5 bases, leaving 17 bases between the germline ends. The chain's CDR3 is CASTRYRAQETQYF. The CDR3 DNA follows: TGTGCCAGCACCCGATACAGGGCCCAGGAGACCCAGTACTTC.

This clonotype was seen a handful of times. The rearrangement links TRBV29-1 to TRBJ2-5, with 7 bases matching TRBD2. The CDR3 consists of 12 residues. Germline V gene lookup returns CDR1 SQVTM and CDR2 ANQGSEA. Losses at the gene ends were 7 bases for V and 4 bases for J; bases not matched to a gene: 6. The CDR3 nucleotides are TGCAGCGCCAAGGGCGGGGGAGAGACCCAGTACTTC. It yields the protein CSAKGGGETQYF.

The DNA for the CDR3 is TGTGCCAGCAGCTTAAGCGGACTAGCGGGGGGGCGGCAGACCCAGTACTTC. This sequence encodes CASSLSGLAGGRQTQYF. This chain uses TRBV7-8 with TRBJ2-5; TRBD2 agrees at 15 bases. V lost 2 bases to trimming and J lost 6 bases; unmatched junction nucleotides: 7. Germline CDR1 reads SGHVS; CDR2 reads FQNEAQ. The CDR3 sequence is 17 residues long.